This TCR beta chain was captured in a study of T cell responses to AZD1222 COVID-19 vaccine. The table came from immunoSEQ multiplex PCR; TCRdb's copy has only in-frame clones and leaves some out. The repertoire holds around 74,000 clones, with roughly 94% as singletons. Study-level findings and limits: Spike-wide coverage was observed for vaccine-associated CD4 TCRs, with dominant responses at 160-218 and 743-854. Spike-specific TCR breadth and depth rose after two AZD1222 doses.

CDR3 size: 13 residues. The V and J ends lost 7 bases and 0 bases respectively, with 7 bases between them. Germline V CDR1 and CDR2: MDHEN, SYDVKM. Remarks on this clone: No antigen is known for it.

Sequenced here: peripheral blood, sampled on day 0 of MenACWY control vaccination. The chain combines TRBV28 with TRBJ1-5; D is unresolved. The source of this sequence is an adult in good health. The DNA of the CDR3 is TGTGCCAGCAAGGAGAATAGCAATCAGCCCCAGCATTTT. Translation gives CASKENSNQPQHF. Full variable domain (outside the CDR3, taken from reference TRBV28 and TRBJ1-5): DVKVTQSSRYLVKRTGEKVFLECVQDMDHENMFWYRQDPGLGLRLIYFSYDVKMKEKGDIPEGYSVSREKKERFSLILESASTNQTSMYLCASKENSNQPQHFGDGTRLSIL.